A selection of T cell receptor beta chains follows, all from one sample in a study of neurological immune-mediated disorders. MiXCR, run by TCRdb on the 5' RACE reads, gives a single entry per CDR3 protein. Among some 50,000 distinct CDR3 sequences, around 1.9% were seen once, and the ten largest hold approximately 2.3%. The specimen sequenced was PBMCs. The receptors stem from a woman between 40 and 50 years old with multiple sclerosis. Both conserved end residues are part of each CDR3. Each record gives: CDR3 protein, CDR3 DNA, J gene, D gene, clone size, V gene. The D gene is left open where the match is weak. Clone sizes are shown as once, few or many counts, or a class when the clone is expanded.

CDR3: CASSLVPGQGSYEQYF
DNA: TGTGCCAGCAGCTTAGTCCCGGGACAGGGGAGCTACGAGCAGTACTTC
J: TRBJ2-7
D: TRBD1
size: many
V: TRBV7-9

CDR3: CSARAVPNTEAFF
DNA: TGCAGTGCTCGTGCGGTGCCGAACACTGAAGCTTTCTTT
J: TRBJ1-1
D: NA
size: many
V: TRBV20-1

CDR3: CASSELAGGPAEQFF
DNA: TGTGCCAGCAGTGAACTAGCGGGGGGGCCTGCCGAGCAGTTCTTC
J: TRBJ2-1
D: TRBD2
size: many
V: TRBV6-4

CDR3: CASSGTAGTDTQYF
DNA: TGTGCCAGCAGCGGGACAGCTGGCACAGATACGCAGTATTTT
J: TRBJ2-3
D: TRBD1
size: many
V: TRBV12-3/TRBV12-4

CDR3: CSVGGQGSDEQFF
DNA: TGCAGCGTTGGGGGACAGGGGTCGGATGAGCAGTTCTTC
J: TRBJ2-1
D: TRBD1
size: many
V: TRBV29-1

CDR3: CASSQGTGYLGEQYF
DNA: TGTGCCAGCAGCCAAGGGACAGGGTATTTAGGCGAGCAGTACTTC
J: TRBJ2-7
D: TRBD1
size: many
V: TRBV3-1

CDR3: CASSLAQGRFGELFF
DNA: TGTGCCAGCAGCTTAGCACAGGGAAGGTTCGGGGAGCTGTTTTTT
J: TRBJ2-2
D: NA
size: many
V: TRBV7-8

CDR3: CASSSSGFMNTEAFF
DNA: TGCGCCAGCAGCTCCTCGGGATTCATGAACACTGAAGCTTTCTTT
J: TRBJ1-1
D: NA
size: many
V: TRBV5-1

CDR3: CASSPPSTDTQYF
DNA: TGTGCCAGCTCACCACCGTCCACAGATACGCAGTATTTT
J: TRBJ2-3
D: NA
size: many
V: TRBV18

CDR3: CASSQRGDEQFF
DNA: TGTGCCAGCAGCCAACGAGGCGATGAGCAGTTCTTC
J: TRBJ2-1
D: NA
size: few
V: TRBV3-1

CDR3: CASSLGTGNDEQYF
DNA: TGTGCCAGCAGCTTGGGGACAGGGAACGACGAGCAGTACTTC
J: TRBJ2-7
D: TRBD1
size: many
V: TRBV5-6

CDR3: CSARDIRSYGYTF
DNA: TGCAGTGCTAGAGATATCAGGAGCTATGGCTACACCTTC
J: TRBJ1-2
D: NA
size: many
V: TRBV20-1

CDR3: CASSLPMTGAQNTEAFF
DNA: TGTGCCAGCAGCTTACCCATGACAGGGGCGCAGAACACTGAAGCTTTCTTT
J: TRBJ1-1
D: TRBD1
size: many
V: TRBV7-9

CDR3: CASSLEGKRQPQHF
DNA: TGTGCCAGCAGTTTAGAGGGCAAGAGGCAGCCCCAGCATTTT
J: TRBJ1-5
D: NA
size: many
V: TRBV12-3/TRBV12-4

CDR3: CASSLGQNYEQYF
DNA: TGCGCCAGCAGCTTGGGACAGAACTACGAGCAGTACTTC
J: TRBJ2-7
D: NA
size: many
V: TRBV5-1

CDR3: CASSPPRQGLDNEQFF
DNA: TGTGCCAGCAGCCCCCCCCGACAGGGGTTAGACAATGAGCAGTTCTTC
J: TRBJ2-1
D: TRBD1
size: few
V: TRBV9

CDR3: CASSSERQGWGNEQFF
DNA: TGCGCCAGCAGCTCGGAGAGACAGGGTTGGGGAAATGAGCAGTTCTTC
J: TRBJ2-1
D: TRBD1
size: many
V: TRBV5-1

CDR3: CASSGKMVRGRIGVGYTF
DNA: TGCGCCAGCAGCGGGAAGATGGTCCGGGGGCGAATTGGGGTCGGCTACACCTTC
J: TRBJ1-2
D: NA
size: many
V: TRBV5-1

CDR3: CSAREGWTGELFF
DNA: TGCAGTGCTAGAGAGGGTTGGACCGGGGAGCTGTTTTTT
J: TRBJ2-2
D: NA
size: many
V: TRBV20-1

CDR3: CAISERGQGGGEQYF
DNA: TGTGCCATCAGTGAGCGAGGACAGGGAGGTGGCGAGCAGTACTTC
J: TRBJ2-7
D: TRBD1
size: many
V: TRBV10-3

CDR3: CSVDVLVARDRGPGEQFF
DNA: TGCAGCGTTGACGTTCTGGTGGCCCGGGACAGGGGGCCGGGTGAGCAGTTCTTC
J: TRBJ2-1
D: TRBD1
size: many
V: TRBV29-1

CDR3: CSARADRHDTQYF
DNA: TGCAGTGCTAGAGCAGACAGGCACGATACGCAGTATTTT
J: TRBJ2-3
D: NA
size: many
V: TRBV20-1

CDR3: CASSRTGPGNTIYF
DNA: TGTGCCAGCAGCAGGACAGGGCCCGGAAACACCATATATTTT
J: TRBJ1-3
D: TRBD1
size: many
V: TRBV12-3/TRBV12-4

CDR3: CASEGDSYNEQFF
DNA: TGTGCCAGCGAGGGGGACTCCTACAATGAGCAGTTCTTC
J: TRBJ2-1
D: NA
size: many
V: TRBV2

CDR3: CASSSGAGGAYGYTF
DNA: TGTGCCAGCAGTTCGGGGGCAGGGGGCGCCTATGGCTACACCTTC
J: TRBJ1-2
D: TRBD1
size: many
V: TRBV27

CDR3: CASSLPSGEQFF
DNA: TGTGCCAGCAGCTTACCCTCGGGCGAGCAGTTCTTC
J: TRBJ2-1
D: NA
size: many
V: TRBV7-6

CDR3: CASSLTGSPDEKLFF
DNA: TGTGCCAGCAGCTTAACGGGGAGCCCGGATGAAAAACTGTTTTTT
J: TRBJ1-4
D: NA
size: many
V: TRBV7-3

CDR3: CATKTSGRDTQYF
DNA: TGTGCCACCAAGACTAGCGGAAGAGATACGCAGTATTTT
J: TRBJ2-3
D: TRBD2
size: many
V: TRBV24-1

CDR3: CASLGGGQGFEAFF
DNA: TGCGCCAGCCTTGGAGGGGGACAAGGATTTGAAGCTTTCTTT
J: TRBJ1-1
D: NA
size: many
V: TRBV5-1

CDR3: CASSHEYNEQFF
DNA: TGTGCCAGCTCACATGAGTACAATGAGCAGTTCTTC
J: TRBJ2-1
D: NA
size: many
V: TRBV18

CDR3: CSAQGLNTEAFF
DNA: TGCAGCGCCCAGGGATTGAACACTGAAGCTTTCTTT
J: TRBJ1-1
D: NA
size: many
V: TRBV29-1

CDR3: CASSLWRSDTEAFF
DNA: TGCGCCAGCAGCTTGTGGAGGTCGGACACTGAAGCTTTCTTT
J: TRBJ1-1
D: NA
size: many
V: TRBV5-1

CDR3: CASSFGLGGLPYNEQFF
DNA: TGCGCCAGCAGCTTCGGTTTAGGGGGCCTCCCTTACAATGAGCAGTTCTTC
J: TRBJ2-1
D: TRBD1
size: many
V: TRBV5-1

CDR3: CASSSRTDPDTGELFF
DNA: TGTGCCAGCAGCTCCAGGACAGATCCCGACACCGGGGAGCTGTTTTTT
J: TRBJ2-2
D: NA
size: many
V: TRBV11-2

CDR3: CSARDRGGAPNEQFF
DNA: TGCAGTGCTAGAGATAGGGGGGGGGCTCCCAATGAGCAGTTCTTC
J: TRBJ2-1
D: NA
size: many
V: TRBV20-1

CDR3: CASSYKRGLGNNEQFF
DNA: TGTGCCAGCAGTTACAAGCGGGGCCTCGGTAACAATGAGCAGTTCTTC
J: TRBJ2-1
D: TRBD2
size: many
V: TRBV6-2/TRBV6-3

CDR3: CSAVGFTDTQYF
DNA: TGCAGTGCCGTCGGATTCACAGATACGCAGTATTTT
J: TRBJ2-3
D: NA
size: many
V: TRBV20-1

CDR3: CASSPRLGGLSEQYF
DNA: TGCGCCAGCAGCCCTAGGTTGGGGGGCCTGAGCGAGCAGTACTTC
J: TRBJ2-7
D: NA
size: many
V: TRBV4-1

CDR3: CSATPAKGNEKLFF
DNA: TGCAGTGCAACCCCGGCGAAGGGTAATGAAAAACTGTTTTTT
J: TRBJ1-4
D: NA
size: many
V: TRBV20-1

CDR3: CASSVGSSGAGANVLTF
DNA: TGTGCCAGCAGCGTGGGGTCGTCGGGAGCTGGGGCCAACGTCCTGACTTTC
J: TRBJ2-6
D: NA
size: many
V: TRBV9

CDR3: CASRATDRPGKTQNF
DNA: TGTGCCAGCAGGGCTACGGACAGGCCCGGAAAGACCCAGAATTTT
J: TRBJ1-5
D: TRBD1
size: few
V: TRBV2

CDR3: CASSKAGELSETDTQYF
DNA: TGTGCCAGCAGCAAAGCTGGAGAGTTATCGGAAACAGATACGCAGTATTTT
J: TRBJ2-3
D: NA
size: many
V: TRBV21-1

CDR3: CASSQYGGGAEETQYF
DNA: TGTGCCAGCAGCCAATATGGCGGGGGGGCCGAAGAGACCCAGTACTTC
J: TRBJ2-5
D: TRBD2
size: many
V: TRBV3-1

CDR3: CASSETGLLHSDF
DNA: TGTGCCAGCAGTGAAACGGGCCTCCTCCACTCGGATTTT
J: TRBJ1-3
D: NA
size: many
V: TRBV5-6

CDR3: CASSLGMGAMGYGYTF
DNA: TGTGCCAGCAGCCTTGGCATGGGCGCCATGGGCTATGGCTACACCTTC
J: TRBJ1-2
D: NA
size: many
V: TRBV11-2

CDR3: CASSLTGVEKLFF
DNA: TGCGCCAGCAGCTTGACAGGGGTGGAAAAACTGTTTTTT
J: TRBJ1-4
D: TRBD1
size: many
V: TRBV5-1

CDR3: CASSGRQGGGYTF
DNA: TGTGCCAGCAGCGGACGACAGGGCGGAGGCTACACCTTC
J: TRBJ1-2
D: TRBD1
size: many
V: TRBV3-1

CDR3: CSALAGAIQETQYF
DNA: TGCAGTGCCTTAGCGGGGGCTATCCAAGAGACCCAGTACTTC
J: TRBJ2-5
D: TRBD2
size: many
V: TRBV20-1

CDR3: CASSYSSWGSEQYF
DNA: TGTGCCAGCAGTTACTCGTCGTGGGGTTCCGAGCAGTACTTC
J: TRBJ2-7
D: NA
size: many
V: TRBV6-6

CDR3: CATSRAPGTGGGIQYF
DNA: TGTGCCACCAGCAGAGCCCCCGGGACAGGGGGCGGCATTCAGTACTTC
J: TRBJ2-4
D: TRBD1
size: many
V: TRBV15

CDR3: CSAGGARFADTQYF
DNA: TGCAGCGCCGGGGGGGCCAGATTCGCAGATACGCAGTATTTT
J: TRBJ2-3
D: TRBD2
size: many
V: TRBV20-1

CDR3: CASSPLATNTGELFF
DNA: TGTGCCAGCTCACCCCTAGCGACCAACACCGGGGAGCTGTTTTTT
J: TRBJ2-2
D: NA
size: many
V: TRBV18

CDR3: CAWMGQGGNEQYF
DNA: TGTGCCTGGATGGGACAGGGAGGTAACGAGCAGTACTTC
J: TRBJ2-7
D: TRBD1
size: many
V: TRBV30

CDR3: CSARSAARYEQYF
DNA: TGCAGTGCTAGGTCGGCAGCACGCTACGAGCAGTACTTC
J: TRBJ2-7
D: NA
size: many
V: TRBV20-1